The present entry profiles one TCR beta chain with its context. The specificity of this receptor is unknown. Qualities for individual bases were not recorded, and no much larger clone is one base off. At one collaborating source in Seattle, patients were enrolled during active infection and were followed longitudinally through the course of disease. Whole blood was collected in K2EDTA tubes by collaborating institutions according to the institutions' own protocols. For TCRbeta analysis, collaborator samples were shipped as frozen whole blood, as isolated PBMCs, or as DNA extracted from either sample type. These data belong to a study of blood T cell repertoires in COVID-19 (dated by TCRdb to about 2020). Describing the broader study: Samples covering the acute and convalescent phases of COVID-19 were provided by collaborators in the United States, Italy and Spain. The material from the prospective study consisted of cDNA or gDNA derived from T cells, B-cell-depleted T cells, or PBMCs. The samples were drawn from the first 160 participants of the ongoing ImmuneRACE study and from 950 to 1,500 subjects provided by 6 global collaborators. A freely available public database, intended as a resource for researchers studying the immune response to SARS-CoV-2, is where the repertoires were released. Where HLA class I and class II types were available, the types were taken from metadata supplied by the sample provider, not from assay-based typing. Sample metadata almost always included a de-identified subject ID, COVID-19 status, age in years and sex. The dataset comprised deeply sampled blood TCRbeta repertoires from subjects exposed to, actively infected with, or recovered from COVID-19.

For CDR1 and CDR2, the germline V gene (reference sequence) lists WNHNN and SYGVQD. The CDR3 runs 14 residues from the cysteine to the phenylalanine. This entry keeps only the CDR3 DNA: 42 bases, framed from base 1. The junction carries 13 bases between V and J, which are trimmed by 5 bases and 4 bases respectively. The immunoSEQ Assay, a bias-controlled multiplex PCR, was used to amplify TCRbeta CDR3 regions from genomic DNA. The authors' pipeline ran thus. The number of nucleated cells in each sample was estimated by amplification of reference gene primers within the assay. Sequence reads were collapsed and filtered to measure the absolute abundance of every unique TCRbeta CDR3 rearrangement. Productive Simpson clonality was computed per sample as the square root of Simpson's diversity index over productive rearrangements. TCRdb took over this immuneACCESS table, retaining in-frame rearrangements with V and J assigned. Such tables are incomplete; in checked studies, under half of the missing clones stem from an unresolved V gene, and the remainder is unexplained. From that table come the V and J calls and clone size; the DNA was used to work out D and trimming. The sample table lists 450,000 or so clones, 85% to 90% of them with a count of one. The top ten hold more than 0.7% of the sample.

Summary of the overall study and its limitations: How much clinical and demographic metadata was included differed by source and by participant, and the metadata was provided uncurated.

The specimen sequenced was peripheral blood. The sequence joins TRBV10-1 to TRBJ2-3, and possibly TRBD1, on 5 matching bases. This sequence originates from a young man with COVID-19, enrolled during active disease. CDR3 reads: CASSWTRNADTQYF. Read as DNA, the sequence is TGCGCCAGCAGTTGGACAAGGAATGCAGATACGCAGTATTTT.